These T cell receptor beta chains were read from a single sample in a study of blood T cell repertoires in COVID-19. Repertoires were generated with immunoSEQ multiplex PCR, while TCRdb's copy carries only in-frame clones and drops some. The sample gives approximately 84,000 clones, roughly 80% of which show up once; around 17% is in the top ten. Source material: peripheral blood. Receptor source: a human donor in a cohort sampled during active COVID-19. The conserved cysteine and the conserved F or W are not part of the CDR3 here. Fields, in order: CDR3 length, V gene, D gene, J gene, clone size, CDR3 protein. A D gene is named only where the DNA matches it firmly. Not all rows give a size; the values are once, few, many and, for expanded clones, a class.

cdr3_length: 11; v_call: TRBV6-6; d_call: -; j_call: TRBJ2-5; clone_size: -; cdr3_aa: ASSRLVWETQY
cdr3_length: 14; v_call: TRBV28; d_call: TRBD1; j_call: TRBJ1-1; clone_size: -; cdr3_aa: ASSLRTGGLNTEAF
cdr3_length: 17; v_call: TRBV5-1; d_call: TRBD1; j_call: TRBJ2-1; clone_size: -; cdr3_aa: ASSWPGQGAYSSYNEQF
cdr3_length: 12; v_call: TRBV19; d_call: -; j_call: TRBJ2-7; clone_size: -; cdr3_aa: ASSSTLALYEQY
cdr3_length: 11; v_call: TRBV7-9; d_call: -; j_call: TRBJ2-2; clone_size: -; cdr3_aa: ASGVGNTGELF
cdr3_length: 14; v_call: TRBV28; d_call: TRBD1; j_call: TRBJ2-7; clone_size: -; cdr3_aa: ASRAPGQGLNYEQY
cdr3_length: 11; v_call: TRBV28; d_call: -; j_call: TRBJ1-5; clone_size: -; cdr3_aa: ASQNSLIQPQH
cdr3_length: 12; v_call: TRBV9; d_call: -; j_call: TRBJ2-3; clone_size: -; cdr3_aa: ASSVAPGANTQY
cdr3_length: 14; v_call: TRBV7-5; d_call: -; j_call: TRBJ2-5; clone_size: -; cdr3_aa: ARSHKISGRWETQY
cdr3_length: 10; v_call: TRBV10-3; d_call: TRBD1; j_call: TRBJ2-2; clone_size: -; cdr3_aa: ATNRGSGELF
cdr3_length: 13; v_call: TRBV9; d_call: -; j_call: TRBJ2-1; clone_size: -; cdr3_aa: ASSLLGTDPMKQF
cdr3_length: 11; v_call: TRBV2; d_call: TRBD1; j_call: TRBJ2-7; clone_size: -; cdr3_aa: ASSSYGQDEQY
cdr3_length: 9; v_call: TRBV29-1; d_call: -; j_call: TRBJ1-2; clone_size: few; cdr3_aa: SVEAVYGYT
cdr3_length: 12; v_call: TRBV24-1; d_call: -; j_call: TRBJ1-5; clone_size: -; cdr3_aa: ATSDGGRRGTQH
cdr3_length: 11; v_call: TRBV5-1; d_call: -; j_call: TRBJ2-7; clone_size: -; cdr3_aa: ASSLELFYEQY
cdr3_length: 14; v_call: TRBV6-1; d_call: -; j_call: TRBJ2-3; clone_size: -; cdr3_aa: ASSDPRGSTTDTQY
cdr3_length: 14; v_call: TRBV28; d_call: -; j_call: TRBJ1-6; clone_size: -; cdr3_aa: ASSLGGWGGNSPLH
cdr3_length: 9; v_call: TRBV20-1; d_call: -; j_call: TRBJ2-7; clone_size: -; cdr3_aa: SVTGVLEQY
cdr3_length: 11; v_call: TRBV6-5; d_call: -; j_call: TRBJ1-2; clone_size: -; cdr3_aa: ASSRTGTRGYT
cdr3_length: 10; v_call: TRBV9; d_call: -; j_call: TRBJ2-3; clone_size: -; cdr3_aa: ASSSRGTTQY
cdr3_length: 12; v_call: TRBV6-5; d_call: -; j_call: TRBJ1-5; clone_size: -; cdr3_aa: ASSTRGINQPQH
cdr3_length: 12; v_call: TRBV3-1/TRBV3-2; d_call: -; j_call: TRBJ1-3; clone_size: few; cdr3_aa: ASSPERRGATTY
cdr3_length: 14; v_call: TRBV5-6; d_call: -; j_call: TRBJ2-1; clone_size: -; cdr3_aa: ASSLWEGGPYNEQF
cdr3_length: 11; v_call: TRBV5-8; d_call: -; j_call: TRBJ1-1; clone_size: -; cdr3_aa: ASSLAPNTEAF
cdr3_length: 16; v_call: TRBV7-9; d_call: TRBD2; j_call: TRBJ2-3; clone_size: -; cdr3_aa: ASSLVTVASGGTDTQY
cdr3_length: 12; v_call: TRBV5-4; d_call: -; j_call: TRBJ2-1; clone_size: -; cdr3_aa: ASSSGGTYNEQF
cdr3_length: 13; v_call: TRBV7-2; d_call: -; j_call: TRBJ1-5; clone_size: -; cdr3_aa: ASSLRRGGNQPQH
cdr3_length: 9; v_call: TRBV7-2; d_call: -; j_call: TRBJ2-5; clone_size: -; cdr3_aa: ASSSVGGQY